This entry concerns a single T cell receptor (beta chain). No antigen is known for it. Nothing much larger sits one base from this clone, and base qualities are not available. These data are taken from a study of T-cell reconstitution after alpha-beta-depleted transplantation in children (dated by TCRdb to 2015 to 2016). With regard to the full study: The study quantitatively tracked T-cell immune reconstitution after TCRalphabeta/CD19-depleted allogeneic hematopoietic cell transplantation in children using TCR repertoire profiling.

Library generation was performed with PCR. Sequenced using an Illumina HiSeq 2500. TCR libraries were prepared with molecular barcoding, using unique molecular identifiers to normalize TCRbeta repertoire quantification. The public sequencing data were trimmed at Q25 with fastp and processed into clonotypes with MiXCR by TCRdb, which kept only in-frame beta chains. Every entry covers one CDR3 protein and lists the most common genes and DNA from its rows. Present in this sample are 350,000 to 400,000 distinct CDR3 sequences, about a fifth of which were seen just once. About 3.8% of the sample is taken by the ten largest. CDR1 SQVTM and CDR2 ANQGSEA are derived from the germline V gene. The CDR3 has 13 amino acids, counting the end cysteine and phenylalanine. Only the CDR3 portion is preserved as DNA: 39 bases, with reading frame beginning at the first base. V drops 3 bases and J drops 1 base, leaving 9 bases in between.

The sequence is built from TRBV29-1 and TRBJ1-1; TRBD1 is perhaps the D gene, given 5 matching bases. The receptor was isolated from a human donor who donated a stem cell graft to a child with acute myeloid leukemia. The sample here was PBMCs from the stem cell graft donor, taken from the stem cell graft. Here is the DNA: TGCAGCGTTGATTACGGGGGGAACACTGAAGCTTTCTTT. Its product reads: CSVDYGGNTEAFF.